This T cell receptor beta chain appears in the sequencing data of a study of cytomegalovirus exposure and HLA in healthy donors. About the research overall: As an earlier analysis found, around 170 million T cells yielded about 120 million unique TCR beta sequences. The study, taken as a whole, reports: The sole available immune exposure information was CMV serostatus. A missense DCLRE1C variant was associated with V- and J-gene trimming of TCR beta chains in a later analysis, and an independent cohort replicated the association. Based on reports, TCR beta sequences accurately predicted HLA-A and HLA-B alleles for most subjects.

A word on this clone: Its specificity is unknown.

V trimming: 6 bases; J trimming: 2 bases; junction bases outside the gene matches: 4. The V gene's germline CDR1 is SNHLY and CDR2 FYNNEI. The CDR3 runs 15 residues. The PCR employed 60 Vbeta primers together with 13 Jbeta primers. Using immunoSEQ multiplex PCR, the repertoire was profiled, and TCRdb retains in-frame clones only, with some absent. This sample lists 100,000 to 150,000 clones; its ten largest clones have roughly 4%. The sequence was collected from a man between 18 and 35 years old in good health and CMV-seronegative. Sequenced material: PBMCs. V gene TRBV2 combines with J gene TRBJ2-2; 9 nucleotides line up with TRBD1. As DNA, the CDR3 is TGTGCCAGCAGGGGTACAGGGGGCAACACCGGGGAGCTGTTTTTT. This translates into CASRGTGGNTGELFF.